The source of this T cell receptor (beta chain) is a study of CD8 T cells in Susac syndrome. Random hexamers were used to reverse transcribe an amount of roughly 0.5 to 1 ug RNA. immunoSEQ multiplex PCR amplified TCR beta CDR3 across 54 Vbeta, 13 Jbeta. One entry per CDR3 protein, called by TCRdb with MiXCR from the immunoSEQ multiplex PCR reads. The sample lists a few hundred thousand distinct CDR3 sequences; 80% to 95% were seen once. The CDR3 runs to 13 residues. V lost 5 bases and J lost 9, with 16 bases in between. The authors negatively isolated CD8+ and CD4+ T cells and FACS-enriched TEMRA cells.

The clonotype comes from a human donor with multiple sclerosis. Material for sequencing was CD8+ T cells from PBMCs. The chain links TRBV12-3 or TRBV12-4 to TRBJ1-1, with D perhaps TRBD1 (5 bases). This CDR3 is CASSAKGTAKAFF. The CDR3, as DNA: TGTGCCAGCAGTGCTAAAGGGACCGCAAAAGCTTTCTTT.